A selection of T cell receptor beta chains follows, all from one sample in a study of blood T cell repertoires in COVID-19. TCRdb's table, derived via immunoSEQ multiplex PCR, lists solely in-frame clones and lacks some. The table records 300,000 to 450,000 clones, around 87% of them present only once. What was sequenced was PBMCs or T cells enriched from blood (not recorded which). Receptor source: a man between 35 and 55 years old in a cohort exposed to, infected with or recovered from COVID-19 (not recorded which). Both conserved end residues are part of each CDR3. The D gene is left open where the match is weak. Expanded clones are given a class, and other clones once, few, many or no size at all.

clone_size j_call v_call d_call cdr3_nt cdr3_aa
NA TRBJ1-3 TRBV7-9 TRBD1 TGTGCCAGCGGGACAGGAGGAGGAAACACCATATATTTT CASGTGGGNTIYF
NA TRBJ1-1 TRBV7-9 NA TGTGCCAGCAGCTTAAGTGTACATCCAATAGAAGCTTTCTTT CASSLSVHPIEAFF
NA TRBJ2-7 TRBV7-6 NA TGTGCCAGCAGCTCCCCTGGCCCCTACGAGCAGTACTTC CASSSPGPYEQYF
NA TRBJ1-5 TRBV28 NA TGTGCCAGCAGTCCCATATCAGGGCGATATAGCAATCAGCCCCAGCATTTT CASSPISGRYSNQPQHF
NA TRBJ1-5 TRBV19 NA TGTGCCAGCGGCGAACAGGGAAATAGCAATCAGCCCCAGCATTTT CASGEQGNSNQPQHF
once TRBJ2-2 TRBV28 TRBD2 TGTGCCAGCAGGTCAGCGGGACTAGCGGGAGGAACCGGGGAGCTGTTTTTT CASRSAGLAGGTGELFF
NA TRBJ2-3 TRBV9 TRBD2 TGTGCCAGCAGCCAGGGACTAGCGGGGATGGCGGATACGCAGTATTTT CASSQGLAGMADTQYF
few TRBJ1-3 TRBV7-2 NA TGTGCCAGCAGCTTGAGGGGGACTGGAAACACCATATATTTT CASSLRGTGNTIYF
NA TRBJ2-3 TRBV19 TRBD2 TGTGCCAGTAGTACGGGGCCGCCTAGCGGGAACACAGATACGCAGTATTTT CASSTGPPSGNTDTQYF
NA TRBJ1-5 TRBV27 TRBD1 TGTGCCAGCAGCAGGAGACAGGGGGGTGATAGCAATCAGCCCCAGCATTTT CASSRRQGGDSNQPQHF
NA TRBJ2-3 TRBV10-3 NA TGTGCCATCAGATTGGACATAGTGTATCCAGATACGCAGTATTTT CAIRLDIVYPDTQYF
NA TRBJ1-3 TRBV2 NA TGTGCCAGCAGTGAAGTCGGGGGAAACACCATATATTTT CASSEVGGNTIYF
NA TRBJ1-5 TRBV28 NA TGTGCCAGCAGGAGGTATAGCAATCAGCCCCAGCATTTT CASRRYSNQPQHF
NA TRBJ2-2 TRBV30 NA TGTGCCTGGAGTGGGAGGGGAACCGGGGAGCTGTTTTTT CAWSGRGTGELFF